The clone carrying this TCR beta chain occurred a few times. These data originate in a study of T cell repertoires in aging, cancer and after chemotherapy. In the study overall: Pre- and post-chemotherapy samples were paired from chronic lymphocytic leukemia patients treated with fludarabine- or bendamustine-based regimens. Roughly 9.1 million TCR reads were in the whole dataset.

TCR beta rearrangements were amplified from peripheral blood genomic DNA. The CDR3 totals 19 residues. Trimming removed 6 bases from V and 4 bases from J; junction bases left unmatched: 23. Per germline, CDR1 MNHEY and CDR2 SMNVEV (reference sequence). Multiplex touch-down PCR with TRB-A/B primers amplified rearranged V-D-J TRB sequences. One entry per CDR3 protein, called by TCRdb with MiXCR from the multiplex PCR reads. The profile shows 6,000 to 8,500 distinct CDR3 sequences, over 20% of them singletons. The chain links TRBV27 to TRBJ2-5, with TRBD2 matching 7 bases. The origin of this receptor is a human donor with a blood cancer. The sample consisted of blood. The CDR3 DNA follows: TGTGCCAGCAGCCGCCGGGGGGAGGGTGTAGTGAGAGGTGCAGAGACCCAGTACTTC. This gives the protein CASSRRGEGVVRGAETQYF.